This T cell receptor (beta chain) derives from a study of Ad26.COV2.S vaccination and SARS-CoV-2 variants. Across the whole study: Enrolled in COV1001, the donor was in the Ad26.COV2.S trial arm, which received the vaccine. Study-wide points: Similar non-spike TCR breadth was observed in recipients of vaccine and of placebo.

Details on this clone: What it binds is not known.

The treatment: roughly 18 received Ad26.COV2.S at low or high dose, single or two shots; five or six received placebo; per-sample allocation not given. Samples analyzed were those drawn on day 63 after the first vaccine or placebo injection. The CDR3 is 14 residues long. CDR1 is GTSNPN, CDR2 SVGIG, per germline (reference sequence). V was shortened by 4 bases and J by 4 bases, with 16 bases between the two germline ends. Sequencing used immunoSEQ multiplex PCR; TCRdb keeps in-frame clones, though not all of them. Of roughly 500,000 clones detected, roughly 85% appear once; the ten largest clones hold 9.5% to 15%.

V and J are TRBV30 and TRBJ1-1; tentatively, D is TRBD1 (5 bases). This receptor was taken from a person between 18 and 65 years old who received the Ad26.COV2.S COVID-19 vaccine or a placebo. The sequencing here drew on peripheral blood, taken in a trial of Ad26.COV2.S vaccine versus placebo. Written as DNA, the CDR3 is TGTGCCTGGATTCCCCGCGCGGGGGGCACTGAAGCTTTCTTT. Translating it yields CAWIPRAGGTEAFF.